The sequence of this T cell receptor (beta chain) was determined in a study of CD8 T cells in Susac syndrome (dated by TCRdb to 2018 to 2020). With respect to the entire study: The study used repertoire sequencing to test whether antigen drove CD8+ T cell activation and differentiation in Susac syndrome.

With respect to this clonotype: The antigen it recognizes is unknown. There are no base qualities to consult, and no much larger clone falls within one base.

Spanning cysteine to phenylalanine, the CDR3 consists of 12 amino acids. Only the CDR3 DNA stays, 36 bases, in frame from base 1. The germline V gene (reference sequence) specifies GTSNPN as CDR1 and SVGIG as CDR2. A distance of 9 bases separates the germline ends of V and J, which lose 5 bases and 2 bases respectively. RNA was extracted using the RNeasy kit, and about 0.5 to 1 ug of the RNA was reverse transcribed with random hexamers. The immunoSEQ multiplex PCR assay, covering 54 Vbeta and 13 Jbeta segments, was used to amplify TCR beta CDR3 regions. PCR amplification bias was corrected by using a synthetic template baseline for primer optimization and computational correction. The authors' analysis ran thus. Only productive sequences were kept, with reads annotated to V, D and J genes according to IMGT and analyzed in immunoSEQ Analyzer. Clonality was computed as one minus Shannon entropy normalized by log2 of the number of productive unique sequences. For each patient and control, public and private clones were evaluated within the 100 most prevalent clones. A clone was defined as Susac-specific if it was absent from the healthy and MS cohorts, from approximately 980 published viral clones and from other ImmuneACCESS disease sequences. TCRdb reworked the public reads: Q25 trimming with fastp, MiXCR clone assembly, productive beta chains retained. Rows with one shared CDR3 protein collapse into an entry with the most common genes and DNA. The V and J calls were not made by the authors but by TCRdb's processing. The sample profile shows some 180,000 distinct CDR3 sequences; approximately 94% of them were found once. The ten largest clones capture about 0.1% of the sample.

Summary of the overall study and its limitations: The study acknowledged that relatively few individuals were included in the TCR sequencing and HLA analysis.

Peripheral blood CD8+ and CD4+ T cells from healthy donors, Susac syndrome patients and multiple sclerosis patients were profiled by high-throughput TCR beta sequencing. The healthy donors served as controls matched for age and sex. Bulk CD8+ and CD4+ T cells were purified magnetically by negative isolation, whereas CD8+ TEMRA cells were enriched by FACS. Blood was drawn into EDTA tubes, processed within 24 hours, and PBMCs were isolated by density gradient centrifugation. PBMCs intended for TCR sequencing were cryopreserved in liquid nitrogen and thawed later in a water bath at 37 degrees C. The sorted or isolated CD4+, CD8+ and CD8+ TEMRA cells reached a purity of at least 90%.

The sequence was collected from a human donor in good health. Specimen: CD4+ T cells from PBMCs. The V gene is TRBV30 and the J gene is TRBJ1-1; confidence is insufficient to name the D gene. The CDR3 region: CAWGRLNTEAFF. The nucleotides are TGTGCCTGGGGACGGTTAAACACTGAAGCTTTCTTT.